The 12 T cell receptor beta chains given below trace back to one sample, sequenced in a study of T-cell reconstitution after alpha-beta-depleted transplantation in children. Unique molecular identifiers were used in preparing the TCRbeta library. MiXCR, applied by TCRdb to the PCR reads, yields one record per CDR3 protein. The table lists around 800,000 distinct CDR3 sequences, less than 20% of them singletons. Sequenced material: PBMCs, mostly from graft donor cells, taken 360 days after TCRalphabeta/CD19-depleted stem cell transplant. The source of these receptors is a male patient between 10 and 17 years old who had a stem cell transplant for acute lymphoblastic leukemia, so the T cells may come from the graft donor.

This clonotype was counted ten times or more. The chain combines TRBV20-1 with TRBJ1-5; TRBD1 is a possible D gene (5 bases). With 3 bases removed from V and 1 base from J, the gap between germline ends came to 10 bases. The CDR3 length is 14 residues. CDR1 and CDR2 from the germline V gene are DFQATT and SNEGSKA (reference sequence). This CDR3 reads CSARPGGSNQPQHF. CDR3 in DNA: TGCAGTGCTAGGCCCGGGGGGAGCAATCAGCCCCAGCATTTT.

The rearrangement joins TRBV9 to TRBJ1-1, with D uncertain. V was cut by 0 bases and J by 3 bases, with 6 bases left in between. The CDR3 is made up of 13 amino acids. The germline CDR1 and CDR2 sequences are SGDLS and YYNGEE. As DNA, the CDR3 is TGTGCCAGCAGCGTAGACGTACACACTGAAGCTTTCTTT. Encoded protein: CASSVDVHTEAFF.

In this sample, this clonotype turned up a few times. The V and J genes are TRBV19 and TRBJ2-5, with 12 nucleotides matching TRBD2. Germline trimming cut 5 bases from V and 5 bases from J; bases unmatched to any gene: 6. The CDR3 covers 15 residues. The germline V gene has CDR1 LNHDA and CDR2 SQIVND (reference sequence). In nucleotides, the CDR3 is TGTGCCAGTAGTCCTCGGACTAGCGGGACCGAGACCCAGTACTTC. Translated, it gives CASSPRTSGTETQYF.

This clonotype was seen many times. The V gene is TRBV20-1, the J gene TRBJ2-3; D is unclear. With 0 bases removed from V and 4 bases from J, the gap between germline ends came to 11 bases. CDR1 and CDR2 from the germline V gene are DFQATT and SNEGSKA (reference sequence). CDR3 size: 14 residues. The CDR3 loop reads CSARDRTKSDTQYF. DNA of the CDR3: TGCAGTGCTAGAGATCGGACGAAATCAGATACGCAGTATTTT.

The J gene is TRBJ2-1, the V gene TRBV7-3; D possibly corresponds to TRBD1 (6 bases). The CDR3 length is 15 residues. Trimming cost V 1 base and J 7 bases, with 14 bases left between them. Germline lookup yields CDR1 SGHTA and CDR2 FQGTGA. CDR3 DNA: TGTGCCAGCAGCTTAATCTATTTAGGGGGAAATGAGCAGTTCTTC. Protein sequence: CASSLIYLGGNEQFF.

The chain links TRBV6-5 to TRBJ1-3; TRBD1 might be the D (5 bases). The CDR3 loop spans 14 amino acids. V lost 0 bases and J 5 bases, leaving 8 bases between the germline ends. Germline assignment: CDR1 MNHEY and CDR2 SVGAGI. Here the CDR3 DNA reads TGTGCCAGCAGTTACTCGGGGCAGAGAAACACCATATATTTT. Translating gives CASSYSGQRNTIYF.

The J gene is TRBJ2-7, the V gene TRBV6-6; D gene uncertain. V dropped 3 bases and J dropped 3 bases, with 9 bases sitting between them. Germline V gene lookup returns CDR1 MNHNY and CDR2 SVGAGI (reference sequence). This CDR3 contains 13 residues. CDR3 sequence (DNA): TGTGCCAGCAGTTATTATAAGAACTACGAGCAGTACTTC. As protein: CASSYYKNYEQYF.

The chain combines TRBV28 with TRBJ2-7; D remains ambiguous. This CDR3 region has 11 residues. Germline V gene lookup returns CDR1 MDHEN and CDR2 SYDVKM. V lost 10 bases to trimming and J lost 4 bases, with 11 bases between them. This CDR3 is CATRDRYEQYF. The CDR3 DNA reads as TGTGCCACTAGGGATCGGTACGAGCAGTACTTC.

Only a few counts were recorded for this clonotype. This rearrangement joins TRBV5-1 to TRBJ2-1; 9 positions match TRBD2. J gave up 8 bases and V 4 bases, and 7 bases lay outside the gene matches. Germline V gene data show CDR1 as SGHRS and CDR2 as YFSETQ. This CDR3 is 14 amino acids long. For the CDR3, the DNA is TGCGCCAGCAGCGGTCCGGGACTAGCCGATGAGCAGTTCTTC. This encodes CASSGPGLADEQFF.

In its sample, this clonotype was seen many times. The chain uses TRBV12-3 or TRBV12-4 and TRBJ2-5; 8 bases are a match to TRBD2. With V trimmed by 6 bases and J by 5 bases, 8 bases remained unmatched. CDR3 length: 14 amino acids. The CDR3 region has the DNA TGTGCCAGCAGCCCGGGACTAGGCCGGGAGACCCAGTACTTC. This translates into CASSPGLGRETQYF.

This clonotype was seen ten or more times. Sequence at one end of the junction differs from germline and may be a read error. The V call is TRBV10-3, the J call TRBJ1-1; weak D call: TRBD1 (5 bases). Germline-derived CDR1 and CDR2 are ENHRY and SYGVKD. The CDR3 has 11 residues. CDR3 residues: CAVRENTEAFF. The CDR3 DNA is TGTGCCGTCAGGGAAAACACTGAAGCTTTCTTT.

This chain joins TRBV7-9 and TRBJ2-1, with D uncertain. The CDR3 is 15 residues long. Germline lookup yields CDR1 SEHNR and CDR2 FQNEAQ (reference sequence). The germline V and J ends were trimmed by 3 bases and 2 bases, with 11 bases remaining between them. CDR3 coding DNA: TGTGCCAGCAGCTTGGTCAGCAAAACCTACAATGAGCAGTTCTTC. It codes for CASSLVSKTYNEQFF.